What follows are 32 T cell receptor beta chains derived from one specimen sequenced in a study of T cells in Graves' hyperthyroidism and ophthalmopathy. From RNA transcripts, TCR beta CDR3 regions were amplified. Primed by the HTBI set, a first-round RT-PCR was run on the TCR CDR3. MiXCR, applied by TCRdb to the multiplex PCR reads, yields one record per CDR3 protein. The sample contains 650,000 to 850,000 distinct CDR3 sequences, around a sixth of which appear only once. The sample consisted of blood. These receptors were collected from a woman in her 50s with Graves' hyperthyroidism that later progressed to Graves' ophthalmopathy.

Many counts were recorded for this clonotype. The V and J genes are TRBV3-1 and TRBJ2-1; D is undetermined. This CDR3 spans 13 amino acids. The germline V gene has CDR1 LGHDT and CDR2 YNNKEL (reference sequence). V lost 3 bases, J lost 7 bases, and 10 bases lay in between. The chain's CDR3 is CASSHYSVNEQFF. The CDR3 DNA is TGTGCCAGCAGCCATTATAGTGTGAATGAGCAGTTCTTC.

In its sample, this clonotype was seen many times. The chain links TRBV6-1 to TRBJ2-5; D is uncertain. The CDR3 has 15 amino acids. The V gene's germline CDR1 is MNHNS and CDR2 SASEGT. Trimming took off 7 bases at V and 0 bases at J, with 15 bases between the two ends. As DNA, the CDR3 is TGTGCCAGCATTACAGCCGCAAGGTACCAAGAGACCCAGTACTTC. Translating gives CASITAARYQETQYF.

This clonotype came up a few times. V and J are TRBV19 and TRBJ2-3; 9 nucleotides agree with TRBD1. J was trimmed by 2 bases and V by 6 bases; bases with no gene match: 9. Germline CDR1 and CDR2: LNHDA and SQIVND (reference sequence). The CDR3 covers 16 residues. CDR3 nucleotide sequence: TGTGCCAGTAGGAAACTAGGACAGGGGAACACAGATACGCAGTATTTT. Encoded protein: CASRKLGQGNTDTQYF.

This clonotype was detected ten times or more. The chain joins TRBV7-2 to TRBJ2-1, with TRBD2 matching over 11 bases. The CDR3 runs to 16 residues. Trimming took 1 base from V and 7 from J; bases not matched to a gene: 6. The germline V gene encodes CDR1 SGHTA and CDR2 FQGNSA. DNA of the CDR3: TGTGCCAGCAGCTTAGGAGGTAGCGGGGGGGCAAATGAGCAGTTCTTC. Translation gives CASSLGGSGGANEQFF. Together with reference TRBV7-2 and TRBJ2-1, the CDR3 gives the full variable domain: GAGVSQSPSNKVTEKGKDVELRCDPISGHTALYWYRQSLGQGLEFLIYFQGNSAPDKSGLPSDRFSAERTGGSVSTLTIQRTQQEDSAVYLCASSLGGSGGANEQFFGPGTRLTVL.

The chain carries TRBV29-1 and TRBJ2-5; 7 bases are a match to TRBD2. This CDR3 is built from 12 residues. Trimming removed 4 bases from V and 5 bases from J; junction bases left unmatched: 4. CDR1 is SQVTM, CDR2 ANQGSEA, per germline. The CDR3 nucleotides are TGCAGCGTTGCCCCGGGGGGTGAGACCCAGTACTTC. It specifies CSVAPGGETQYF.

This clonotype was seen ten or more times. The chain uses TRBV14 and TRBJ2-3; D unclear. This CDR3 comprises 16 residues. V dropped 2 bases and J dropped 2 bases, with 14 bases sitting between them. Germline CDR1 reads SGHDN; CDR2 reads FVKESK. CDR3 bases: TGTGCCAGCAGCCAACGACGGGTAATTCACACAGATACGCAGTATTTT. This encodes CASSQRRVIHTDTQYF.

This clonotype was observed at least ten times. The V gene is TRBV20-1, the J gene TRBJ2-7, with 11 bases fitting TRBD1. V dropped 6 bases and J dropped 5; count of bases not matched to a gene: 9. The CDR3 extends over 14 amino acids. Germline values: CDR1 DFQATT, CDR2 SNEGSKA (reference sequence). CDR3 bases: TGCAGTGCCACTAGGACAGGGGGCGGGAACGAGCAGTACTTC. Encoded protein: CSATRTGGGNEQYF.

This clonotype was detected ten times or more. This chain connects TRBV18 to TRBJ2-5; TRBD1 might be the D (6 bases). Germline V gene sequence: CDR1 KGHSH, CDR2 LQKENI. The CDR3 has 16 amino acids. V lost 0 bases, J lost 1 base, and 12 bases lay in between. The CDR3 DNA sequence: TGTGCCAGCTCACCACCGTTACTGGACAGCCAAGAGACCCAGTACTTC. Encoded protein: CASSPPLLDSQETQYF.

This clonotype was counted at least ten times. The chain uses TRBV11-2 and TRBJ1-1; 7 bases line up with TRBD1. This CDR3 region has 13 residues. The junction had 11 bases not matched to a gene; V was cut back by 5 bases and J by 11 bases. Looked up from germline, CDR1 is SGHAT and CDR2 is FQNNGV. CDR3 protein: CASSKSAQGEAFF. CDR3 coding DNA: TGTGCCAGCAGCAAGTCGGCGCAGGGGGAGGCTTTCTTT.

This clonotype was counted a few times. The chain employs TRBV6-1 and TRBJ1-4; the D gene is possibly TRBD1 (6 bases). Germline V gene data show CDR1 as MNHNS and CDR2 as SASEGT. This CDR3 comprises 14 residues. V lost 7 bases to trimming and J lost 8 bases, with 17 bases between them. CDR3 amino acids: CASNEPGALEKLFF. The CDR3 bases are TGTGCCAGCAACGAACCGGGGGCCTTAGAAAAACTGTTTTTT.

This chain links TRBV6-1 with TRBJ2-7; 7 bases fit TRBD1. Germline V lookup: CDR1 MNHNS, CDR2 SASEGT. CDR3 length: 16 residues. With 5 bases clipped from V and 0 bases from J, the junction kept 10 bases outside the gene matches. The CDR3 region has the DNA TGTGCCAGCAGTAATCCGGGACAGTTCTACTCCTACGAGCAGTACTTC. It codes for CASSNPGQFYSYEQYF.

This clonotype was counted at least ten times. The chain joins TRBV18 to TRBJ1-1; D uncertain. Germline V gene lookup returns CDR1 KGHSH and CDR2 LQKENI. CDR3 size: 13 residues. Trimming removed 6 bases from V and 6 bases from J, with 14 bases in between. CDR3 protein: CASSPSPDPEAFF. The CDR3 DNA follows: TGTGCCAGCTCGCCCAGCCCGGACCCTGAAGCTTTCTTT. Together with reference TRBV18 and TRBJ1-1, the CDR3 gives the full variable domain: NAGVMQNPRHLVRRRGQEARLRCSPMKGHSHVYWYRQLPEEGLKFMVYLQKENIIDESGMPKERFSAEFPKEGPSILRIQQVVRGDSAAYFCASSPSPDPEAFFGQGTRLTVV.

There are many counts of this clonotype. The chain employs TRBV5-1 and TRBJ2-3; no clear D. CDR3 size: 13 residues. The germline V gene has CDR1 SGHRS and CDR2 YFSETQ. Trimming removed 0 bases from V and 6 bases from J, with 8 bases in between. Here the CDR3 reads CASSLDRWDTQYF. The CDR3 DNA is TGCGCCAGCAGCTTGGATCGTTGGGATACGCAGTATTTT.

The rearrangement links TRBV9 to TRBJ1-1, with a weak D call TRBD1 (6 bases). Germline assignment: CDR1 SGDLS and CDR2 YYNGEE. The CDR3 loop spans 16 amino acids. With 4 bases removed from V and 0 bases from J, the gap between germline ends came to 16 bases. CDR3 amino acids: CASSPHIGGMNTEAFF. For the CDR3, the DNA is TGTGCCAGCAGCCCCCACATAGGGGGGATGAACACTGAAGCTTTCTTT.

Concerning this clonotype: At one boundary the junction diverges from the germline segment, which might be a read error. The V call is TRBV6-1, the J call TRBJ1-1, with 8 bases matching TRBD1. From germline, CDR1 is MNHNS and CDR2 SASEGT. The CDR3 contains 17 residues. CDR3 DNA sequence: TGTGCCAGCAGAGAAGGACAGGGCCAAGTAGTGAACACTGAAGCTTTCTTT. Amino acids: CASREGQGQVVNTEAFF.

On this clonotype: The junction and the germline gene differ at one end; a read error may be behind it. V gene TRBV27 combines with J gene TRBJ2-2; weak D call: TRBD2 (5 bases). Germline V gene data show CDR1 as MNHEY and CDR2 as SMNVEV (reference sequence). There are 16 residues in the CDR3. CDR3 sequence: CTSSLKAAANTGELFF. The CDR3 DNA follows: TGTACCAGCAGTTTAAAAGCGGCGGCGAACACCGGGGAGCTGTTTTTT.

V is TRBV4-2 and J is TRBJ1-5; D not resolved. V was cut by 3 bases and J by 5 bases, with 20 bases left in between. Germline CDR1 LGHNA, CDR2 YNFKEQ. This CDR3 spans 17 amino acids. CDR3 sequence (DNA): TGTGCCAGCAGCCATGACCTAGCCCGAAAGGGCGATCAGCCCCAGCATTTT. As protein: CASSHDLARKGDQPQHF.

There are a few counts of this clonotype. The CDR3 DNA reads TGCAGCGTTGAGGGGTTCCCGGTCCCTGAAGCTTTCTTT. It codes for CSVEGFPVPEAFF. The chain uses TRBV29-1 and TRBJ1-1; D is ambiguous. The V gene lost 3 bases and the J gene lost 6 bases, with 14 bases spanning the gap. Germline V gene sequence: CDR1 SQVTM, CDR2 ANQGSEA. The CDR3 covers 13 residues.

This clonotype showed up many times. The chain recombines TRBV11-3 with TRBJ2-1; 12 bases match TRBD1. The V gene's germline CDR1 is SGHNT and CDR2 YENEEA. Losses at the gene ends were 3 bases for V and 5 bases for J; bases not matched to a gene: 8. The CDR3 is 17 amino acids. CDR3 amino acids: CASSLGTGGVIHNEQFF. CDR3 nucleotide sequence: TGTGCCAGCAGCTTGGGGACAGGGGGCGTTATCCACAATGAGCAGTTCTTC.

With respect to this clonotype: The junction departs from germline at one end; a sequencing error may be responsible. The rearrangement links TRBV7-9 to TRBJ1-4, with D uncertain. Germline loops: CDR1 SEHNR, CDR2 FQNEAQ (reference sequence). This CDR3 is built from 16 residues. This CDR3 reads CASSPRRDGANERLFF. CDR3 DNA: TGTGCCAGCAGCCCCAGGCGCGACGGCGCTAATGAAAGACTGTTTTTT. Drawing the rest from reference TRBV7-9 and TRBJ1-4, the complete variable domain is DTGVSQNPRHKITKRGQNVTFRCDPISEHNRLYWYRQTLGQGPEFLTYFQNEAQLEKSRLLSDRFSAERPKGSFSTLEIQRTEQGDSAMYLCASSPRRDGANERLFFGSGTQLSVL.

This clonotype was observed at least ten times. This sequence joins TRBV3-1 and TRBJ2-3, with 10 bases aligning to TRBD2. CDR3 length: 16 residues. Germline CDR1 and CDR2: LGHDT and YNNKEL (reference sequence). V gave up 3 bases and J gave up 4 bases; unmatched junction bases: 7. The DNA of the CDR3 is TGTGCCAGCAGCCAGACGACAAGCGGGGGGGCAGATACGCAGTATTTT. This sequence encodes CASSQTTSGGADTQYF.

This clonotype has just a few counts. The chain couples TRBV18 to TRBJ2-3; 7 nucleotides agree with TRBD2. V lost 8 bases, J lost 6 bases, and 2 bases stayed unmatched. Per the germline V gene, CDR1 is KGHSH and CDR2 is LQKENI. CDR3 length: 11 residues. For the CDR3, the DNA is TGTGCCAGCCGCGGGGGTGATACGCAGTATTTT. This translates into CASRGGDTQYF.

The chain combines TRBV13 with TRBJ2-1; D tentatively fits TRBD1 or TRBD2 (5 bases each). Looked up from germline, CDR1 is PRHDT and CDR2 is FYEKMQ (reference sequence). V lost 4 bases and J 4 bases, leaving 17 bases between the germline ends. The CDR3 length is 16 residues. CDR3 loop: CASSYRKDTGYNEQFF. The CDR3 bases are TGTGCCAGCAGCTACCGTAAGGACACGGGATACAATGAGCAGTTCTTC.

The V call is TRBV7-3, the J call TRBJ1-6, with a weak D call TRBD1 (5 bases). Germline-derived CDR1 and CDR2 are SGHTA and FQGTGA. The CDR3 extends over 17 amino acids. V lost 7 bases to trimming and J lost 4 bases, with 20 bases between them. The CDR3 nucleotides read TGTGCCAGCATCCCCTCGGGCAGGGAAAGTTATAATTCACCCCTCCACTTT. It translates to CASIPSGRESYNSPLHF.

There are many counts of this clonotype. CDR3 amino acids: CASNPRTAVTGELFF. The CDR3 nucleotides read TGTGCCAGCAACCCCCGGACAGCAGTTACCGGGGAGCTGTTTTTT. This chain connects TRBV12-3 or TRBV12-4 to TRBJ2-2; perhaps TRBD1 as D (6 bases). Trimming took off 7 bases at V and 5 bases at J, with 17 bases between the two ends. The CDR3 sequence is 15 residues long.

The CDR3 spells CASSPTWTGSVEQYF. For the CDR3, the DNA is TGTGCCAGCAGCCCTACCTGGACAGGGAGTGTCGAGCAGTACTTC. This chain joins TRBV14 and TRBJ2-7; 8 nucleotides agree with TRBD1. The CDR3 runs to 15 residues. After removal of 4 bases from V and 6 bases from J, the junction contained 11 bases not matched to a gene. Germline lookup yields CDR1 SGHDN and CDR2 FVKESK.

In this sample, this clonotype turned up many times. The rearrangement uses TRBV7-2 and TRBJ2-3; D is unclear. Germline V gene sequence: CDR1 SGHTA, CDR2 FQGNSA. The CDR3 runs to 12 residues. Trimming removed 5 bases from V and 8 bases from J, with 11 bases in between. In DNA, the CDR3 is TGTGCCAGCAGCCCAACGGGTGGTACGCAGTATTTT. Its protein product is CASSPTGGTQYF.

This clonotype came up a few times. The rearrangement joins TRBV6-1 to TRBJ2-2; TRBD1 might be the D (6 bases). Trimming removed 1 base from V and 6 bases from J, with 18 bases in between. This CDR3 region has 17 residues. Germline lookup yields CDR1 MNHNS and CDR2 SASEGT. CDR3 loop: CASSEDRYLQGPGELFF. In DNA, the CDR3 is TGTGCCAGCAGTGAAGACCGCTACTTACAGGGTCCCGGGGAGCTGTTTTTT.

This clonotype appeared many times. The chain combines TRBV12-3 or TRBV12-4 with TRBJ1-5, with D uncertain. The V end was cut by 5 bases, the J end by 4 bases, with 6 bases between. This CDR3 is built from 12 residues. For the CDR3, the DNA is TGTGCCAGCAGTACAGCTAATCAGCCCCAGCATTTT. Amino acid sequence: CASSTANQPQHF.

The V and J genes are TRBV27 and TRBJ2-1; the D gene could be TRBD1 or TRBD2 (6 bases each). Germline V gene data show CDR1 as MNHEY and CDR2 as SMNVEV (reference sequence). V lost 3 bases to trimming and J lost 5 bases, with 11 bases between them. The CDR3 has 14 amino acids. This chain's CDR3 is CASSFRGRNNEQFF. The DNA for the CDR3 is TGTGCCAGCAGTTTTCGGGGGCGGAACAATGAGCAGTTCTTC.

The sample holds a few counts of this clonotype. The chain recombines TRBV4-1 with TRBJ1-5; D unclear. The CDR3 extends over 13 amino acids. Per the germline V gene, CDR1 is MGHRA and CDR2 is YSYEKL. V lost 3 bases, J lost 6 bases, and 9 bases lay in between. The CDR3 loop is CASSQELGQPQHF. The CDR3 DNA sequence: TGCGCCAGCAGCCAGGAACTGGGTCAGCCCCAGCATTTT.

This clonotype was seen a handful of times. V is TRBV7-8 and J is TRBJ2-1, with 11 bases aligning to TRBD2. Germline loops: CDR1 SGHVS, CDR2 FQNEAQ. The CDR3 is made up of 17 amino acids. The ends lost 5 bases at V and 4 bases at J; junction bases unmatched: 10. This CDR3 reads CASSGRGPSGGYNEQFF. CDR3 bases: TGTGCCAGCAGCGGGAGGGGGCCTAGCGGGGGGTACAATGAGCAGTTCTTC.